This TCR beta chain is drawn from a study of cytomegalovirus exposure and HLA in healthy donors. Study-wide results and limits: Most TCR sequences were rare, but some public TCRs occurred in many donors. It was reported that TCR beta sequences correctly inferred the HLA-A and HLA-B alleles for most subjects. Reports showed the classifier diagnosing cytomegalovirus status with high specificity and sensitivity.

CDR1 is WSHSY, CDR2 SAAADI, per germline. The CDR3 is 15 amino acids. The V end lost 0 bases, the J end lost 1 base, and 10 bases lay between the germline ends. Primers for the PCR totalled 60 Vbeta and 13 Jbeta. Some clones are missing from TCRdb's copy, which holds only in-frame ones; the method was immunoSEQ multiplex PCR. Among over 150,000 clones listed, 75% to 85% were seen once. Worth noting for this clone: Its antigen is as yet unknown.

Sequenced sample: PBMCs. The sequence was collected from a male donor in good health and CMV-seropositive. The chain is built from TRBV10-2 and TRBJ2-7, with D maybe TRBD1 (6 bases). The DNA for the CDR3 is TGCGCCAGCAGTGAGTCCAGGGGAGTTTCCTACGAGCAGTACTTC. This codes for CASSESRGVSYEQYF.